This T cell receptor beta chain was sequenced in a study of metastatic and nonmetastatic thyroid tumors. Study context: Repertoires of blood and of tissue (tumor or nodule) from malignant and benign thyroid patients were compared.

Comments on this clone: Antigen specificity is unknown.

Study observations and caveats: Across blood and tumor, TCR beta diversity in malignant thyroid tumors was reportedly significantly higher than in benign nodules.

Germline assignment: CDR1 SGDLS and CDR2 YYNGEE. This CDR3 has 13 residues. V was pared by 3 bases and J by 12 bases, with 10 bases of the junction left unmatched. TCRdb re-called clones from the PCR reads using MiXCR. This sample has 30,000 to 35,000 clones, with 35% found just once. Every patient was untreated before thyroid surgery. The chain is built from TRBV9 and TRBJ1-1; 8 nucleotides align to TRBD1. Sequenced: tumor tissue. This TCR was recovered from a female donor with papillary thyroid cancer or a benign thyroid nodule (not recorded which). Some clones in this sample may be carry-over from other donors' samples. The CDR3 DNA reads as TGTGCCAGCAGCGCCTCCGGGACAGGTTCCTCTTTCTTT. Its translation: CASSASGTGSSFF.